This passage covers 14 T cell receptor beta chains from one sample sequenced in a study of cytomegalovirus exposure and HLA in healthy donors. The PCR made use of 60 Vbeta and 13 Jbeta primers. Assay: immunoSEQ multiplex PCR; the TCRdb copy retains only in-frame clones and omits some. This table holds tens of thousands of clones, around 60% found once. The source material was PBMCs. The receptors stem from a human donor in good health.

The chain recombines TRBV18 with TRBJ1-6; D unclear. Trimming left V 4 bases short and J 0 bases short, with 13 bases between. CDR3 length: 17 amino acids. Germline CDR1 is KGHSH and CDR2 is LQKENI. CDR3 region: CASSQQAPLSYNSPLHF. The CDR3 nucleotides read TGTGCCAGCTCACAGCAGGCACCACTCTCCTATAATTCACCCCTCCACTTT.

The chain carries TRBV5-4 and TRBJ1-2; 8 bases line up with TRBD1. Per the germline V gene, CDR1 is SGHNT and CDR2 is YYREEE (reference sequence). CDR3 length: 15 amino acids. After removal of 4 bases from V and 6 bases from J, the junction contained 11 bases not matched to a gene. In nucleotides, the CDR3 is TGTGCCAGCAGCCCTGACAGGGGTTGGCTCCATGGCTACACCTTC. This translates into CASSPDRGWLHGYTF.

This clone was detected a few times. The chain is built from TRBV5-1 and TRBJ2-7, with D perhaps TRBD2 (5 bases). The CDR3 has 16 residues. The germline V gene has CDR1 SGHRS and CDR2 YFSETQ. Trimming took off 4 bases at V and 1 base at J, with 18 bases between the two ends. The CDR3 DNA reads as TGCGCCAGCAGCCCCACTCTACTAGTGGGGTCCTACGAGCAGTACTTC. Its protein product is CASSPTLLVGSYEQYF.

The J gene is TRBJ1-5, the V gene TRBV18; 9 bases are shared with TRBD1. The CDR3 has 15 amino acids. V was clipped by 6 bases and J by 3 bases; unmatched bases: 6. CDR1 and CDR2 (germline): KGHSH, LQKENI. Here the CDR3 reads CASSQTGGHNQPQHF. In nucleotides, the CDR3 is TGTGCCAGCTCGCAAACAGGGGGCCACAATCAGCCCCAGCATTTT.

The J gene is TRBJ1-1, the V gene TRBV5-4, with 11 nucleotides matching TRBD1. Germline loops: CDR1 SGHNT, CDR2 YYREEE (reference sequence). The CDR3 is 17 residues long. The J segment lost 0 bases and the V segment lost 3 bases, leaving 7 bases of the junction unmatched. In nucleotides, the CDR3 is TGTGCCAGCAGCTGGATGGACAGGGGGCGCATGAACACTGAAGCTTTCTTT. Translation: CASSWMDRGRMNTEAFF.

This chain connects TRBV4-2 to TRBJ2-3; TRBD1 matches 9 bases. Germline CDR1 reads LGHNA; CDR2 reads YNFKEQ. The CDR3 runs to 19 residues. Trimming took 6 bases from V and 1 from J; bases not matched to a gene: 17. The CDR3 DNA is TGTGCCAGCAGACCAAATCCCGGGACAGGGTGGCGGCGCACAGATACGCAGTATTTT. This gives the protein CASRPNPGTGWRRTDTQYF.

The rearrangement links TRBV2 to TRBJ1-3; D perhaps matches TRBD1 (6 bases). The germline V gene encodes CDR1 SNHLY and CDR2 FYNNEI. The CDR3 consists of 14 residues. V dropped 6 bases and J dropped 4 bases, with 13 bases sitting between them. The CDR3 reads CASSGTGLGNTIYF. The CDR3 DNA sequence: TGTGCCAGCAGCGGAACAGGGTTGGGAAACACCATATATTTT.

The V gene is TRBV30, the J gene TRBJ1-5; 10 bases align to TRBD1. V was pared by 5 bases and J by 10 bases, with 11 bases of the junction left unmatched. Germline V lookup: CDR1 GTSNPN, CDR2 SVGIG (reference sequence). CDR3 length: 14 amino acids. CDR3 in DNA: TGTGCCTGGGGTGGGACAGGGGTCTTCAACCCCCAGCATTTT. Its translation: CAWGGTGVFNPQHF.

This clone was observed a handful of times. CDR3 in amino acids: CASTKRGQEDEQFF. The CDR3 coding sequence is TGTGCCAGTACCAAGAGGGGACAGGAGGATGAGCAGTTCTTC. The chain employs TRBV19 and TRBJ2-1, with 8 bases that match TRBD1. The CDR3 loop spans 14 amino acids. From germline, CDR1 is LNHDA and CDR2 SQIVND (reference sequence). The trim removed 7 bases at V and 8 bases at J, leaving 10 bases unmatched.

V is TRBV7-2 and J is TRBJ2-1; 8 nucleotides agree with TRBD2. The CDR3 has 15 amino acids. J lost 2 bases, V lost 3 bases, and 3 bases had no gene match. Germline V CDR1 and CDR2: SGHTA, FQGNSA. As DNA, the CDR3 is TGTGCCAGCAGCTTGGATAGCGGGGCCTACAATGAGCAGTTCTTC. It codes for CASSLDSGAYNEQFF. Drawing the rest from reference TRBV7-2 and TRBJ2-1, the complete variable domain is GAGVSQSPSNKVTEKGKDVELRCDPISGHTALYWYRQSLGQGLEFLIYFQGNSAPDKSGLPSDRFSAERTGGSVSTLTIQRTQQEDSAVYLCASSLDSGAYNEQFFGPGTRLTVL.

The chain combines TRBV11-3 with TRBJ2-1, with D possibly matching TRBD1 (6 bases). The ends were cut back, 5 bases at V and 5 bases at J, with 19 bases in the middle. Germline CDR1 reads SGHNT; CDR2 reads YENEEA. CDR3 length equals 16 residues. CDR3: CASSGGPGWGNNEQFF. The CDR3 DNA reads as TGTGCCAGCAGCGGGGGCCCAGGGTGGGGTAACAATGAGCAGTTCTTC.

V gene TRBV5-1 combines with J gene TRBJ2-7, with 7 bases aligning to TRBD1. Germline-derived CDR1 and CDR2 are SGHRS and YFSETQ. V was clipped by 4 bases and J by 10 bases; unmatched bases: 5. CDR3 length equals 11 residues. CDR3 nucleotide sequence: TGCGCCAGCAGCCTACAGGGGAGACAGTACTTC. Protein: CASSLQGRQYF.

This clone appeared once. The CDR3 bases are TGTGCCAGCACTTATTCCCCCGGGACAGGGGAAACTGAAGCTTTCTTT. This sequence encodes CASTYSPGTGETEAFF. This chain links TRBV6-5 with TRBJ1-1, with 10 bases that match TRBD1. Losses at the gene ends were 7 bases for V and 5 bases for J; bases not matched to a gene: 13. Looked up from germline, CDR1 is MNHEY and CDR2 is SVGAGI. CDR3 size: 16 residues.

As to this clone: Germline and junction disagree at one end, which may indicate a read error. The chain employs TRBV15 and TRBJ2-7; TRBD1 aligns across 12 bases. Germline V gene lookup returns CDR1 LNHNV and CDR2 YYDKDF (reference sequence). This CDR3 has 14 amino acids. CDR3 sequence reads: CATGRGQGAYEQYF. CDR3 DNA: TGTGCCACCGGCAGGGGACAGGGGGCGTACGAGCAGTACTTC.